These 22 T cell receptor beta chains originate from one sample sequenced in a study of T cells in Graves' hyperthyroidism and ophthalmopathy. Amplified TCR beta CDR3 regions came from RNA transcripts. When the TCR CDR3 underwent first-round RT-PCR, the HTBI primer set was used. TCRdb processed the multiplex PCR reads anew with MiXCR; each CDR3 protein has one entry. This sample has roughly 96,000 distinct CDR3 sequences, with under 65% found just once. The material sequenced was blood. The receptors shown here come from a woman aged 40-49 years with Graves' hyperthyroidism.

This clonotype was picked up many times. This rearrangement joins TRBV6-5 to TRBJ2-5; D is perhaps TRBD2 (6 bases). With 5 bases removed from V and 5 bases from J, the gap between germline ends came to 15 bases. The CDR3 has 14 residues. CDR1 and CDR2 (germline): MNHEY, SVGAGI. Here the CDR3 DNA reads TGTGCCAGCAGTCCCGCGGAGGGCTTGGAGACCCAGTACTTC. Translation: CASSPAEGLETQYF.

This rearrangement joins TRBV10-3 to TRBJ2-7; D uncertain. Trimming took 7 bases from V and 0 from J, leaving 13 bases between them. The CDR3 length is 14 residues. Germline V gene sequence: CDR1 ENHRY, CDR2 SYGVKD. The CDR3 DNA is TGTGCCATCAAGGGAAAGCCGACCTCCTACGAGCAGTACTTC. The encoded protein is CAIKGKPTSYEQYF.

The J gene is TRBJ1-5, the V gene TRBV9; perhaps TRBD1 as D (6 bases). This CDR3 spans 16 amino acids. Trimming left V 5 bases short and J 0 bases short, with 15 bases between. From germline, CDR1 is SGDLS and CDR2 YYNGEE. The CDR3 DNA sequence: TGTGCCAGCAGACCCCACAGGGTTTGTAGCAATCAGCCCCAGCATTTT. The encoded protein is CASRPHRVCSNQPQHF.

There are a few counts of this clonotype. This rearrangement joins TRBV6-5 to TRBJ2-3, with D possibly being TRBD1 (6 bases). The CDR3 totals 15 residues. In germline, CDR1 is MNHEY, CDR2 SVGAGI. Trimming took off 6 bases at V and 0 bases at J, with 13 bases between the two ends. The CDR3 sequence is CASRRTGSSTDTQYF. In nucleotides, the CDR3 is TGTGCCAGCAGACGTACAGGGAGTAGCACAGATACGCAGTATTTT.

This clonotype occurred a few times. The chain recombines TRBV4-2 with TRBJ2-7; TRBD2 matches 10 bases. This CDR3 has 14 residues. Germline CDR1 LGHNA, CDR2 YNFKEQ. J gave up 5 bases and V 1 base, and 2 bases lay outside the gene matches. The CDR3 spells CASSQASGSDEQYF. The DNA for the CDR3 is TGTGCCAGCAGCCAAGCTAGCGGGAGCGACGAGCAGTACTTC.

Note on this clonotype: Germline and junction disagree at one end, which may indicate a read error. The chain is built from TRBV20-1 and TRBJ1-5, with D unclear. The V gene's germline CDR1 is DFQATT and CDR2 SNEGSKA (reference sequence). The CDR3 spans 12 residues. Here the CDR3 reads CSLVGVDQPQHF. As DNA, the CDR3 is TGCAGTTTAGTGGGTGTGGATCAACCCCAGCATTTT.

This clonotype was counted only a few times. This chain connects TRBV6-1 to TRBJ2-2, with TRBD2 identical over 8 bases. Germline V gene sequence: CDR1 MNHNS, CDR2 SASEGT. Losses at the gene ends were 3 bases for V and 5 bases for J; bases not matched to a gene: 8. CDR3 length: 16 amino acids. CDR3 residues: CASSDPGGPITGELFF. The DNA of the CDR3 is TGTGCCAGCAGTGATCCGGGAGGGCCAATAACCGGGGAGCTGTTTTTT.

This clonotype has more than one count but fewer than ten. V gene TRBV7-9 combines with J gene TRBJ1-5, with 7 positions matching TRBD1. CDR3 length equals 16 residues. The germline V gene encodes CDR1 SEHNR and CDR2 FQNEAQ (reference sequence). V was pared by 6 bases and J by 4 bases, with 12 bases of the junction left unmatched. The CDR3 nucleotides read TGTGCCAGCAGTTCAACCGGGACAGCTTTAAATCAGCCCCAGCATTTT. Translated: CASSSTGTALNQPQHF. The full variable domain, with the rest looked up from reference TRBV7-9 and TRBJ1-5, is DTGVSQNPRHKITKRGQNVTFRCDPISEHNRLYWYRQTLGQGPEFLTYFQNEAQLEKSRLLSDRFSAERPKGSFSTLEIQRTEQGDSAMYLCASSSTGTALNQPQHFGDGTRLSIL.

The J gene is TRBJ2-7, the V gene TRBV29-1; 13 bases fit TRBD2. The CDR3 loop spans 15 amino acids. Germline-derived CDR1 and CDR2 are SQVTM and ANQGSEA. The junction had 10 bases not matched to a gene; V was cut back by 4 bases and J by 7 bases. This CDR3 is CSVVLTSGRAREQYF. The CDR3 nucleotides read TGCAGCGTTGTCCTTACTAGCGGGAGGGCCAGAGAGCAGTACTTC.

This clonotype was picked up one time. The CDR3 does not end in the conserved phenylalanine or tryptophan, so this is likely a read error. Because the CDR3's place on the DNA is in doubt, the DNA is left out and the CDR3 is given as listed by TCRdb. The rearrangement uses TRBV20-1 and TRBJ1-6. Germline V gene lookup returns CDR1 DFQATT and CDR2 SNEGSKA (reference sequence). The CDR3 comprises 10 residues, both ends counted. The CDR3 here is CSALTETPNY.

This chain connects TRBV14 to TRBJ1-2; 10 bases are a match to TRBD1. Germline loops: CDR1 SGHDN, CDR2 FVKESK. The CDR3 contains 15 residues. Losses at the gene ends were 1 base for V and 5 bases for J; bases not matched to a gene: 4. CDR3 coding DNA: TGTGCCAGCAGCCAAGCCCCGGGACAGGGGTATGGCTACACCTTC. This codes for CASSQAPGQGYGYTF.

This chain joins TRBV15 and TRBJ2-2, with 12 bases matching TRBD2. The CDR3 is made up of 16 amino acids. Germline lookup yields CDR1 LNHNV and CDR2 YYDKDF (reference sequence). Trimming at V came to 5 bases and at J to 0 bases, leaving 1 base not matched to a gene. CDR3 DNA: TGTGCCACCAGCCTAGCGGGAGGGCCGAACACCGGGGAGCTGTTTTTT. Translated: CATSLAGGPNTGELFF.

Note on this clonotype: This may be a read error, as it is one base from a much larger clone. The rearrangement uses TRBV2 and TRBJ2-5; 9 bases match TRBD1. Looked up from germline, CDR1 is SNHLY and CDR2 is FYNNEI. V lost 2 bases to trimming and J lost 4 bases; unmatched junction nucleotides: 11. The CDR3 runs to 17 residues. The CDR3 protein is CASSESPDRGRLETQYF. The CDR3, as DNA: TGTGCCAGCAGTGAAAGCCCGGACAGGGGAAGATTAGAGACCCAGTACTTC.

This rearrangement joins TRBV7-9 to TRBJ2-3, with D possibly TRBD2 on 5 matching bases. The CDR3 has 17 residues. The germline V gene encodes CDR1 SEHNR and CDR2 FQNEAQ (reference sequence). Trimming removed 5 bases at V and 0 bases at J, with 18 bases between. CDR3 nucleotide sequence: TGTGCCAGCAGCCAAGATGAAGGGCCTAGCAGCACAGATACGCAGTATTTT. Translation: CASSQDEGPSSTDTQYF.

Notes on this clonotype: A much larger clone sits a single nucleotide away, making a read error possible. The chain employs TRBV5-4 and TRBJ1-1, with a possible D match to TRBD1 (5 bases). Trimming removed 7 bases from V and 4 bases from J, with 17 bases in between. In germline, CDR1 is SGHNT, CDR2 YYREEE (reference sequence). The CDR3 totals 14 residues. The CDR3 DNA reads TGTGCCAGCTGGGGGGTCGGGGTGGTCACTGAAGCTTTCTTT. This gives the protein CASWGVGVVTEAFF.

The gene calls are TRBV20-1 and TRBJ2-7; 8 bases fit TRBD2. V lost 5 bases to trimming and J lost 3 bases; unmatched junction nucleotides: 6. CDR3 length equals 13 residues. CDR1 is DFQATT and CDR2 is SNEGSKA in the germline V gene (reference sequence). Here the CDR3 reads CSAYRTSSYEQYF. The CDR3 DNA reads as TGCAGTGCTTATCGGACTAGCAGCTACGAGCAGTACTTC.

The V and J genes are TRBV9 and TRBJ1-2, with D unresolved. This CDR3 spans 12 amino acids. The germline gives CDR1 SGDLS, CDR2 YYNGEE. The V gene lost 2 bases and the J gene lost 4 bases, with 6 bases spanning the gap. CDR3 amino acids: CASSVSGYGYTF. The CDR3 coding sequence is TGTGCCAGCAGCGTCTCGGGCTATGGCTACACCTTC.

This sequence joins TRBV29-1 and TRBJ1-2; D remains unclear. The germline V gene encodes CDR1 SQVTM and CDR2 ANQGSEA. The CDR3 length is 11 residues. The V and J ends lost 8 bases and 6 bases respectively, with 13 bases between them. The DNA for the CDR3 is TGCAGCTTGGATCAGGAAGATGGCTACACCTTC. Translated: CSLDQEDGYTF. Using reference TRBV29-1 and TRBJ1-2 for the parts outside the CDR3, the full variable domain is SAVISQKPSRDICQRGTSLTIQCQVDSQVTMMFWYRQQPGQSLTLIATANQGSEATYESGFVIDKFPISRPNLTFSTLTVSNMSPEDSSIYLCSLDQEDGYTFGSGTRLTVV.

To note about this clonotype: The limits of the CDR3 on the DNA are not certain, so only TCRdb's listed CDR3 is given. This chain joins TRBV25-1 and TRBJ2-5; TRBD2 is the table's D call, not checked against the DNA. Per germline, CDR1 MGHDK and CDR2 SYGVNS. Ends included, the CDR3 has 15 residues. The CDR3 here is CACSASLGGQETQYF.

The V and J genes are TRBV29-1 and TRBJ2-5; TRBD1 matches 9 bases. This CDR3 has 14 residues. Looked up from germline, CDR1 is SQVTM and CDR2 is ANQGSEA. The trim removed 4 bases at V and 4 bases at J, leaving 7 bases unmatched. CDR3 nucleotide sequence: TGCAGCGTTGCCGGGACAGGGTTTCCAGAGACCCAGTACTTC. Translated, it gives CSVAGTGFPETQYF.

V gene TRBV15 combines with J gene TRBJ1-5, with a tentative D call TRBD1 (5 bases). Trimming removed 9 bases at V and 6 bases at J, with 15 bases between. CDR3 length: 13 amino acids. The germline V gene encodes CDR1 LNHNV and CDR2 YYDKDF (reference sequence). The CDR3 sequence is CATSTDSTQPQHF. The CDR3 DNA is TGTGCCACTAGTACCGACAGTACTCAGCCCCAGCATTTT.

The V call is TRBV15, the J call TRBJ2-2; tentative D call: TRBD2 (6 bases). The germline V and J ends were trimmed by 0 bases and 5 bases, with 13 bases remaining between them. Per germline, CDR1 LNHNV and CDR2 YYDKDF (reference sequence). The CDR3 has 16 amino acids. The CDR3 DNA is TGTGCCACCAGCAGAGATTTTATAGCGGTTACCGGGGAGCTGTTTTTT. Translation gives CATSRDFIAVTGELFF. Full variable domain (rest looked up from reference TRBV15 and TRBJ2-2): DAMVIQNPRYQVTQFGKPVTLSCSQTLNHNVMYWYQQKSSQAPKLLFHYYDKDFNNEADTPDNFQSRRPNTSFCFLDIRSPGLGDTAMYLCATSRDFIAVTGELFFGEGSRLTVL.